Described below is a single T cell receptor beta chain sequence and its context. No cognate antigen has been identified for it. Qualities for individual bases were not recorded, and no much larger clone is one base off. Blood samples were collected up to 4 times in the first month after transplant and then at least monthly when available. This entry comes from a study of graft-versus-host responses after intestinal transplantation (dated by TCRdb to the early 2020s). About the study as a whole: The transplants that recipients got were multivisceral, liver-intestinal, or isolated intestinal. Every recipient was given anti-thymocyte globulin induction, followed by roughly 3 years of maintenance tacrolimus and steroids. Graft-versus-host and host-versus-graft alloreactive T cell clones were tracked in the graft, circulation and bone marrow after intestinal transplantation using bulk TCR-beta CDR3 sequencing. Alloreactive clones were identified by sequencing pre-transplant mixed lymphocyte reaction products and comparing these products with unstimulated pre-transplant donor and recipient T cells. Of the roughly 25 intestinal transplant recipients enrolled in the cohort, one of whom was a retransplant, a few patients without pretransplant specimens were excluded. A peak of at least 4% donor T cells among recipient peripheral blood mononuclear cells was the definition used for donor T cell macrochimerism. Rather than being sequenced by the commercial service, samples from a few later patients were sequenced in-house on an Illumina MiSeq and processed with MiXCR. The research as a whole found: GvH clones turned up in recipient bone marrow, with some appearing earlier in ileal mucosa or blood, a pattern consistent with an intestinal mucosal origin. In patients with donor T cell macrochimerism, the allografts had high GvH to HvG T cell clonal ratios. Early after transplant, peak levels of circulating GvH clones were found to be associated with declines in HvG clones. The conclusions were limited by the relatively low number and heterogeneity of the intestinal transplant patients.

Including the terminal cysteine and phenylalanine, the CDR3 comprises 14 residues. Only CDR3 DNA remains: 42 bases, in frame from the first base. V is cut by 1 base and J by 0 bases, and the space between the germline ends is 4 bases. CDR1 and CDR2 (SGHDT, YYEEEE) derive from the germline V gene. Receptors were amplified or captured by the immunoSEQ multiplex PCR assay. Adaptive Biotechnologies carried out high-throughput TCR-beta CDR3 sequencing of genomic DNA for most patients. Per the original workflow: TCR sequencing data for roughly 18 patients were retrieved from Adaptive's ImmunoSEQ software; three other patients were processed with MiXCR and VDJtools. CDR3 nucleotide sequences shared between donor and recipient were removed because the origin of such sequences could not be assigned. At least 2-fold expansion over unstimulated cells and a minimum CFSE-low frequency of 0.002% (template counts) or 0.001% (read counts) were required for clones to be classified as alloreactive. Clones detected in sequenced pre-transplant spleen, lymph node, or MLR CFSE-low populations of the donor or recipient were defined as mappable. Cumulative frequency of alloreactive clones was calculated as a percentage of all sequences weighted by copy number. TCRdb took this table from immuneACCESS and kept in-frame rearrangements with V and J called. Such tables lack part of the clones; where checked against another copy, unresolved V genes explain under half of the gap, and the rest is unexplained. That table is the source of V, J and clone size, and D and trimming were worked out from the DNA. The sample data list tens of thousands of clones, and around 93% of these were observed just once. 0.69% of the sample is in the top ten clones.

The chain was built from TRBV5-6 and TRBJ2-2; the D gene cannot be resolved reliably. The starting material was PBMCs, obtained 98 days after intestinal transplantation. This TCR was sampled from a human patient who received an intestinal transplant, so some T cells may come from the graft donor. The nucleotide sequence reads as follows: TGTGCCAGCAGCTTGACCGCGAACACCGGGGAGCTGTTTTTT. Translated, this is CASSLTANTGELFF.